This T cell receptor beta chain was sequenced in a study of early T cells in non-severe SARS-CoV-2 infection. One entry per CDR3 protein results from TCRdb running MiXCR on the 5' RACE reads. The sample contains 70,000 to 90,000 distinct CDR3 sequences, under 15% of which appear only once. This CDR3 region has 13 residues. Germline V gene lookup returns CDR1 ENHRY and CDR2 SYGVKD. Trimming left V 3 bases short and J 5 bases short, with 11 bases between. This clonotype was found a few times. The chain carries TRBV10-3 and TRBJ2-7, with a weak D call TRBD1 (6 bases). Sequenced: whole blood. The receptor's source is an adult who was a healthcare worker with PCR-confirmed SARS-CoV-2 infection or an uninfected control (not recorded which). CDR3: CAISDRGLDEQYF. CDR3 coding DNA: TGTGCCATCAGTGACAGGGGATTGGACGAGCAGTACTTC.